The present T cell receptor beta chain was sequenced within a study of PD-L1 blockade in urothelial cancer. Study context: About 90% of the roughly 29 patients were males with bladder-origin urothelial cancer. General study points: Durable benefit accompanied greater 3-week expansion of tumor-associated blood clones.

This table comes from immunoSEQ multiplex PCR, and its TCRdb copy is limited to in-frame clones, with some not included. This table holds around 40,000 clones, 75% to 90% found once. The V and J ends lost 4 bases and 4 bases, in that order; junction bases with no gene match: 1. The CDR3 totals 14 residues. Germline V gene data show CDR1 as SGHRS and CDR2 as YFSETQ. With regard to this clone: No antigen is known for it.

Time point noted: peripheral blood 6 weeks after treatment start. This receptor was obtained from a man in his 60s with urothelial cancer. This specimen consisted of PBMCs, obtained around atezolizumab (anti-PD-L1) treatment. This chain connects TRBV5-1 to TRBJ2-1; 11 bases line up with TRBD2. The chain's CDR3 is CASSGTSGYNEQFF. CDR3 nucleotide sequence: TGCGCCAGCAGCGGGACTAGCGGTTACAATGAGCAGTTCTTC.